This entry is about one T cell receptor (beta chain). Produced via immunoSEQ multiplex PCR; TCRdb's table is partial and in-frame only. This table holds tens of thousands of clones, around 90% found once. This sample was taken from a study of blood T cell repertoires in COVID-19. Germline V gene lookup returns CDR1 SGHVS and CDR2 FQNEAQ. The CDR3 is made up of 15 amino acids. Trimming at V came to 1 base and at J to 2 bases, leaving 4 bases not matched to a gene. The TCR originated in a man aged 50-60 years with COVID-19, enrolled during active disease. The chain combines TRBV7-8 with TRBJ2-7; 8 nucleotides line up with TRBD1. The sequenced material came from peripheral blood. The CDR3 loop reads CASSLDSGGPYEQYF. CDR3 nucleotides: TGTGCCAGCAGCTTAGATTCAGGGGGCCCCTACGAGCAGTACTTC.